The source of this TCR beta chain is a study of blood T cells in healthy people across ages. The study, taken as a whole, reports: PBMCs that were unsorted prevented a conclusive naive versus antigen-experienced comparison. The fall in TCR beta diversity per million T cells was roughly linear with age. A strong correlation was found between TCR beta diversity and the percentage of naive T cells.

Primers used in a second PCR of about 7 to 12 cycles were a sample-barcoded 5' primer and a J-beta primer mix. A single record per CDR3 protein comes from TCRdb applying MiXCR to the 5' RACE reads. The table includes hundreds of thousands of distinct CDR3 sequences, around 50% detected once. The CDR3 loop spans 17 amino acids. Unmatched junction bases numbered 11, after V lost 2 bases and J lost 4 bases. The germline V gene encodes CDR1 MNHEY and CDR2 SMNVEV (reference sequence). Researchers report isolating at least 7 million PBMCs per sample. About this clonotype itself: What it binds is not known.

The clonotype was recovered from a man in his forties in good health. The chain couples TRBV27 to TRBJ2-3; 8 positions match TRBD1. What was sequenced was blood. The CDR3 loop is CASSLGTDRDSADTQYF. CDR3 DNA sequence: TGTGCCAGCAGTTTAGGAACGGACAGGGACAGCGCAGATACGCAGTATTTT.